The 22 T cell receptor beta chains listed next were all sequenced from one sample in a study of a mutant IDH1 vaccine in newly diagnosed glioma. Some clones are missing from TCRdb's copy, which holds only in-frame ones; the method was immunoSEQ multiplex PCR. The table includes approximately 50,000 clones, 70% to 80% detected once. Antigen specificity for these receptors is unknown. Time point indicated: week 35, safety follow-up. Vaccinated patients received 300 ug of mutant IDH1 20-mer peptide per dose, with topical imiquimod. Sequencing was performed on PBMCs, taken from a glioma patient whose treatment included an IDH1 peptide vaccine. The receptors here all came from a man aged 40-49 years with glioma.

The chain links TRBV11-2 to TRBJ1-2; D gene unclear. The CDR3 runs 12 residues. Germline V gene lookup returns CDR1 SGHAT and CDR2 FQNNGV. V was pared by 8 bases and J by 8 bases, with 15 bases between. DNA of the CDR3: TGTGCCAGCGGGATACCGATAGGGGGCTACACCTTC. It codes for CASGIPIGGYTF.

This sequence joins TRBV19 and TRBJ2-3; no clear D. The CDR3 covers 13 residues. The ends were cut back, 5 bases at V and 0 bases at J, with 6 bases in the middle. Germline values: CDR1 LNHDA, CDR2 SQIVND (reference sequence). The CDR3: CASSLASTDTQYF. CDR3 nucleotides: TGTGCCAGTAGTCTCGCTAGCACAGATACGCAGTATTTT.

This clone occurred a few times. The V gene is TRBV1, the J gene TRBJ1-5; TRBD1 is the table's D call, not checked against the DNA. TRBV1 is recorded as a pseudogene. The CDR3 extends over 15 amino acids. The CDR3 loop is CTSSQEGTVNQPQHF. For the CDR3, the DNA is TGCACCAGCAGCCAAGAAGGGACAGTCAATCAGCCCCAGCATTTT.

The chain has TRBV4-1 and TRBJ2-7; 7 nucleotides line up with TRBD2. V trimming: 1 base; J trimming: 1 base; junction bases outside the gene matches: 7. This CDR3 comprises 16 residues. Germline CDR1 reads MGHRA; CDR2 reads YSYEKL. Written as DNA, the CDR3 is TGCGCCAGCAGCCAAGTCAAGCGGGACCGATCCTACGAGCAGTACTTC. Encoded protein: CASSQVKRDRSYEQYF.

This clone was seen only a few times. CDR3: CASSKTTNTEAFF. The CDR3 bases are TGTGCCAGTAGTAAGACAACGAACACTGAAGCTTTCTTT. This rearrangement joins TRBV19 to TRBJ1-1, with no clear D. Deletions cut 4 bases from V and 1 base from J, with 7 bases between. This CDR3 region has 13 residues. CDR1 is LNHDA, CDR2 SQIVND, per germline (reference sequence).

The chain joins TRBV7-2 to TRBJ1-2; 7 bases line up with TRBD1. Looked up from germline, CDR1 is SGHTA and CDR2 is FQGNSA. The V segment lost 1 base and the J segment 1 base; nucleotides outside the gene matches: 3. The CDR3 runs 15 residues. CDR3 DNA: TGTGCCAGCAGCTTAGGACAGGGCGGTAACTATGGCTACACCTTC. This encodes CASSLGQGGNYGYTF.

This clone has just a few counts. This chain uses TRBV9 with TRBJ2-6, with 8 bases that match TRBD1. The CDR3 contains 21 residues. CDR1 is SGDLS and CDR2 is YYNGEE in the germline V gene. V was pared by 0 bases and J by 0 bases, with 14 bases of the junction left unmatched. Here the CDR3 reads CASSVATWEHRGASGANVLTF. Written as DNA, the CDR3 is TGTGCCAGCAGCGTAGCTACTTGGGAGCACAGGGGGGCCTCTGGGGCCAACGTCCTGACTTTC.

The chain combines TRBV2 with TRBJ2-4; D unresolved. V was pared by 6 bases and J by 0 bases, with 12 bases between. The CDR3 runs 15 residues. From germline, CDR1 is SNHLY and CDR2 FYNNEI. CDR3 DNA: TGTGCCAGCAGGGAACCTGGGGTAGCCAAAAACATTCAGTACTTC. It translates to CASREPGVAKNIQYF. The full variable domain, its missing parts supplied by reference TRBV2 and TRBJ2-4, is EPEVTQTPSHQVTQMGQEVILRCVPISNHLYFYWYRQILGQKVEFLVSFYNNEISEKSEIFDDQFSVERPDGSNFTLKIRSTKLEDSAMYFCASREPGVAKNIQYFGAGTRLSVL.

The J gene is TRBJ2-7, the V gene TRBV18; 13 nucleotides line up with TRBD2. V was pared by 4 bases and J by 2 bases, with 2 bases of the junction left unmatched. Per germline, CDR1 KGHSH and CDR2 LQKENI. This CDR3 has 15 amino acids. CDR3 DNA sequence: TGTGCCAGCTCACTTACTAGCGGGAGGGCCTACGAGCAGTACGTC. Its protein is CASSLTSGRAYEQYV.

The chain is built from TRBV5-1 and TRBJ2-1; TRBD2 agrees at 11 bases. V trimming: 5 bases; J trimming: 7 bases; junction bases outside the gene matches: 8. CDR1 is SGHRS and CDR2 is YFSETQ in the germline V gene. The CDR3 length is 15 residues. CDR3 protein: CASRVTSGSGNEQFF. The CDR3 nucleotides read TGCGCCAGCAGAGTTACTAGCGGGAGCGGTAATGAGCAGTTCTTC.

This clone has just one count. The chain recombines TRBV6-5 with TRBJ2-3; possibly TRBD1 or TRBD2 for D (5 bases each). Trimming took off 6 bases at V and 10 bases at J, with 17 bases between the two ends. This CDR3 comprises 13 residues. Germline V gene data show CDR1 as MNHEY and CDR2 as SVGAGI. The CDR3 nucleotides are TGTGCCAGCAGCCCGGGACCAACGGGGCCGCAGTATTTT. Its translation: CASSPGPTGPQYF.

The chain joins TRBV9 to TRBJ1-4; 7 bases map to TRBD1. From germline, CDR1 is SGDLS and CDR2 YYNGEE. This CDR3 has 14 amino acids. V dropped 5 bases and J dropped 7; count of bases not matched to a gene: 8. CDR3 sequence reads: CASSFRGQFEKLFF. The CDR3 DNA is TGTGCCAGCAGTTTTAGGGGACAGTTTGAAAAACTGTTTTTT.

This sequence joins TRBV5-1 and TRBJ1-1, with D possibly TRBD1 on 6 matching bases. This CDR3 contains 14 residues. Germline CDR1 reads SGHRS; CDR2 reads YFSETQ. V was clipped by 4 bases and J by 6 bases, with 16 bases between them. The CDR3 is CASSMGLPGAEAFF. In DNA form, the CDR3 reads TGCGCCAGCAGCATGGGACTCCCAGGGGCTGAAGCTTTCTTT. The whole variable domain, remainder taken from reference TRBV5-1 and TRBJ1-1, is KAGVTQTPRYLIKTRGQQVTLSCSPISGHRSVSWYQQTPGQGLQFLFEYFSETQRNKGNFPGRFSGRQFSNSRSEMNVSTLELGDSALYLCASSMGLPGAEAFFGQGTRLTVV.

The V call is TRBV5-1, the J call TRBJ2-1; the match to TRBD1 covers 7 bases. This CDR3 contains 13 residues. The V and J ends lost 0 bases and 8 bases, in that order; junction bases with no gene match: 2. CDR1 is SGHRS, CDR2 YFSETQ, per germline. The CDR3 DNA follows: TGCGCCAGCAGCTTGGACAGGGGCTATGAGCAGTTCTTC. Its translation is CASSLDRGYEQFF.

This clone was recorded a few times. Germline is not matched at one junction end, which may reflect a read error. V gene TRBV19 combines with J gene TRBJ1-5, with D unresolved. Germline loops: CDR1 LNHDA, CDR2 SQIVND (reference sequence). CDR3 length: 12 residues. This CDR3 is CASTENNQPQHF. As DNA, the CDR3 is TGTGCGAGTACAGAGAACAATCAGCCCCAGCATTTT.

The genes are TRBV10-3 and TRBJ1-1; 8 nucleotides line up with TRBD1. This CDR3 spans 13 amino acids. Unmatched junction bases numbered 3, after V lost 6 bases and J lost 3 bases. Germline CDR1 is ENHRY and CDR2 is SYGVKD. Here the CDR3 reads CAIRTGDHTEAFF. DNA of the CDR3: TGTGCCATCAGGACAGGGGATCACACTGAAGCTTTCTTT.

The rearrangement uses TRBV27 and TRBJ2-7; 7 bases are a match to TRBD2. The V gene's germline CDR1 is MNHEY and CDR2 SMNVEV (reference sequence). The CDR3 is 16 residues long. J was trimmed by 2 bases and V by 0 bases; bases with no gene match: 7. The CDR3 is CASSLSRLAEPYEQYF. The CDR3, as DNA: TGTGCCAGCAGTTTATCGAGGCTAGCGGAGCCCTACGAGCAGTACTTC.

For the CDR3, the DNA is TGTGCCAGCAGCTTTTATGGGACGCCCGCCTCTGGAAACACCATATATTTT. Encoded protein: CASSFYGTPASGNTIYF. V and J are TRBV7-9 and TRBJ1-3; the D gene is possibly TRBD1 (5 bases). Germline V gene lookup returns CDR1 SEHNR and CDR2 FQNEAQ (reference sequence). The germline V and J ends were trimmed by 3 bases and 0 bases, with 15 bases remaining between them. The CDR3 is 17 residues long. The full variable domain, completed using reference TRBV7-9 and TRBJ1-3, is DTGVSQNPRHKITKRGQNVTFRCDPISEHNRLYWYRQTLGQGPEFLTYFQNEAQLEKSRLLSDRFSAERPKGSFSTLEIQRTEQGDSAMYLCASSFYGTPASGNTIYFGEGSWLTVV.

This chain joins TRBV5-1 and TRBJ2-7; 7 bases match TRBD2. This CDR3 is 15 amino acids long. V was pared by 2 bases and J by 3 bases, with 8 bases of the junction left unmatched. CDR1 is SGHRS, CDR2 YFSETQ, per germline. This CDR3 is CASSLSFERGYEQYF. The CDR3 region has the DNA TGCGCCAGCAGCTTAAGCTTCGAGCGGGGCTACGAGCAGTACTTC.

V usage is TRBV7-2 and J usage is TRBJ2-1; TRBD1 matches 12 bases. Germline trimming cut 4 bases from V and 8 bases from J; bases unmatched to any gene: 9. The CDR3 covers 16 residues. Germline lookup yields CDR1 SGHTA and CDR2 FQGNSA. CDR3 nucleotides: TGTGCCAGCAGCTCCGGCGGGACAGGGGGCGGTTATGAGCAGTTCTTC. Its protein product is CASSSGGTGGGYEQFF.

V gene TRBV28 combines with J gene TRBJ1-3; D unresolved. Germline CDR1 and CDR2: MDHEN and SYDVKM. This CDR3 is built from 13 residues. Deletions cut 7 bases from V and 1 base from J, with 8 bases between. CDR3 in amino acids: CASIRGSGNTIYF. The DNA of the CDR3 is TGTGCCAGCATTCGAGGTTCTGGAAACACCATATATTTT.

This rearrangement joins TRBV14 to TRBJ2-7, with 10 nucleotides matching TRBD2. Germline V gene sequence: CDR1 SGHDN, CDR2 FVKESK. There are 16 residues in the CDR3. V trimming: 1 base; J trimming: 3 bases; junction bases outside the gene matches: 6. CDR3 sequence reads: CASSQVETSGRYEQYF. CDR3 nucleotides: TGTGCCAGCAGCCAAGTGGAGACTAGCGGGCGCTACGAGCAGTACTTC. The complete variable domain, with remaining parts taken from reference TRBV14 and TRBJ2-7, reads EAGVTQFPSHSVIEKGQTVTLRCDPISGHDNLYWYRRVMGKEIKFLLHFVKESKQDESGMPNNRFLAERTGGTYSTLKVQPAELEDSGVYFCASSQVETSGRYEQYFGPGTRLTVT.